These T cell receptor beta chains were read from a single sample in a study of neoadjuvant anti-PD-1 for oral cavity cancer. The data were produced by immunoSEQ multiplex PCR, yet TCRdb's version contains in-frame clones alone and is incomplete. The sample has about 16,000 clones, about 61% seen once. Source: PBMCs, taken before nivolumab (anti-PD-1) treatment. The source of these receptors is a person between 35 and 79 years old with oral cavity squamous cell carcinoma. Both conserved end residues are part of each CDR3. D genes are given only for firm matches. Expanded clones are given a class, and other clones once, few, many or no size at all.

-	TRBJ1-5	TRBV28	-	TGTGCCAGCGGGGACGGTAGCAATCAGCCCCAGCATTTT	CASGDGSNQPQHF
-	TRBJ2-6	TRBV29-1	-	TGCAGCGTTGGGGCAGAACCTGGGGCCAACGTCCTGACTTTC	CSVGAEPGANVLTF
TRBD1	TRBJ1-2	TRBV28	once	TGTGCCAGCAGTCCGACAGGGAACTATGGCTACACCTTC	CASSPTGNYGYTF
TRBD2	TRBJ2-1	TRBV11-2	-	TGTGCCAGCAGCTTAGGGACTAGCCCCAACAATGAGCAGTTCTTC	CASSLGTSPNNEQFF
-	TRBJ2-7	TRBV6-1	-	TGTGCCAGCAGTGAAAGGGGGTACGAGCAGTACTTC	CASSERGYEQYF
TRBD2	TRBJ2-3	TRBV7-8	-	TGTGCCAGCAGCTTGGGGACTAGCGGATACACAGATACGCAGTATTTT	CASSLGTSGYTDTQYF
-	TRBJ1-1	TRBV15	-	TGTGCCACCAGCAGAGATCAGGACAGAACTGAAGCTTTCTTT	CATSRDQDRTEAFF
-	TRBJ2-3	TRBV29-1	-	TGCAGCGTCCAAAGGGGAAGCACAGATACGCAGTATTTT	CSVQRGSTDTQYF
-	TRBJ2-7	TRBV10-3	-	TGTGCCATCAGTGAGTCCGAGGGATACGAGCAGTACTTC	CAISESEGYEQYF
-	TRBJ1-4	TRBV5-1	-	TGCGCCAGCAGCTTGGGGGGACACCCTAATGAAAAACTGTTTTTT	CASSLGGHPNEKLFF
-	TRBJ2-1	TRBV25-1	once	TGTGCCAGCAGTTCATTTCTAGGTGGCGGGAACAATGAGCAGTTCTTC	CASSSFLGGGNNEQFF
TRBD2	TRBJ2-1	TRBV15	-	TGTGCCACCAGCAGCCCGTGGGCTAGCGGGATCGATGAGCAGTTCTTC	CATSSPWASGIDEQFF
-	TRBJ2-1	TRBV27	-	TGTGCCAGCAGTCACGGGAGCAATGAGCAGTTCTTC	CASSHGSNEQFF
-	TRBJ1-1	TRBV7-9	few	TGTGCCAGCAGCTTAGCGGGAGGGACGAACACTGAAGCTTTCTTT	CASSLAGGTNTEAFF
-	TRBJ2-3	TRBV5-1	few	TGCGCCAGCAGCCCTCAGAACACAGATACGCAGTATTTT	CASSPQNTDTQYF
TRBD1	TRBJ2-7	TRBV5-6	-	TGTGCCAGCAGCCCTGGGACAGGGGGCTCCTACGAGCAGTACTTC	CASSPGTGGSYEQYF
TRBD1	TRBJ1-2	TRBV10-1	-	TGCGCCAGCAGGCAAGGGACAGGGGAAGGCGTCTATGGCTACACCTTC	CASRQGTGEGVYGYTF
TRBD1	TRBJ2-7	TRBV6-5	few	TGTGCCAGCATGAAGGGGGCGAGGAACGAGCAGTACTTC	CASMKGARNEQYF
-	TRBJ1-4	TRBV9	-	TGTGCCAGCAGCGTAGTGAGGGTCGAATCGGCTGAAAAACTGTTTTTT	CASSVVRVESAEKLFF
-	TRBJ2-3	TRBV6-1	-	TGTGCCAGCAGTGCCACAAAGGGCCCAGATACGCAGTATTTT	CASSATKGPDTQYF
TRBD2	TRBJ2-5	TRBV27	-	TGTGCCAGCCATCCCACTAGCGGGATCCAAGAGACCCAGTACTTC	CASHPTSGIQETQYF
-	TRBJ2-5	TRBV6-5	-	TGTGCCAGCAGACCGACAGGAGGAGAGACCCAGTACTTC	CASRPTGGETQYF
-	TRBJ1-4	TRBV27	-	TGTGCCAGCAGCTCCTCCAGGGCCGAAGGGGAAAAACTGTTTTTT	CASSSSRAEGEKLFF
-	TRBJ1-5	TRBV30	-	TGTGCCTGGAGTTTGTTCGGGAAAAGAGAGCCCCAGCATTTT	CAWSLFGKREPQHF
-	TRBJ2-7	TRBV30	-	TGTGCCTGGAGTGTACTAGCCTACGAGCAGTACTTC	CAWSVLAYEQYF
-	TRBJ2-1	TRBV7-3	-	TGTGCCAGCAGCTTAGATTCTAGCGCGTACAATGAGCAGTTCTTC	CASSLDSSAYNEQFF
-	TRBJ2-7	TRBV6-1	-	TGTGCCAGCAGTGAAGGGTGGCAAATGGTCTCCTACGAGCAGTACTTC	CASSEGWQMVSYEQYF
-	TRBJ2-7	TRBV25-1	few	TGTGCCAGCAGTGTGGCAGGTAGCTACGAGCAGTACTTC	CASSVAGSYEQYF
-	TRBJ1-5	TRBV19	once	TGTGCCAGTAGTATGGGGACGACGTATAGCAATCAGCCCCAGCATTTT	CASSMGTTYSNQPQHF
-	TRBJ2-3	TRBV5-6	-	TGTGCCAGCAGCTTTTCGTTGGATACGCAGTATTTT	CASSFSLDTQYF
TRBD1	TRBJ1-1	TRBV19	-	TGTGCCAGTAGTCGCCCAGGGGGTGTTCTGAACACTGAAGCTTTCTTT	CASSRPGGVLNTEAFF
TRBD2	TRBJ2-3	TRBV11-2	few	TGTGCCAGCAGCCGGGGACTAGCGAACACAGATACGCAGTATTTT	CASSRGLANTDTQYF